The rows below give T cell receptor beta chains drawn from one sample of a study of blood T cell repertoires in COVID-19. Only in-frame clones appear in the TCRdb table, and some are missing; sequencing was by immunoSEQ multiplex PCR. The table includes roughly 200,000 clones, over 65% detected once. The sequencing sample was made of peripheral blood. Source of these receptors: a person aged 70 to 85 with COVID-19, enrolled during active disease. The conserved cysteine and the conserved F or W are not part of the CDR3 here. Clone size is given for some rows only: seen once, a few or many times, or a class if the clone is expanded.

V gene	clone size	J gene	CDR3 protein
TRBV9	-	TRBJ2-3	ASSVGEIDTDTQY
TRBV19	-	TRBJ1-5	ASSVLPQGLQPQH
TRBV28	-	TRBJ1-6	ASSSPGERASNSPLH
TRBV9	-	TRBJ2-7	ASSVGSGSYEQY
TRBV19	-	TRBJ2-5	ASSTPVAGVQETQY
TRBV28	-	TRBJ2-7	ASREEGRSSYEQY
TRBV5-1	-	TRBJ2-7	ASSFYLAGEYEQY
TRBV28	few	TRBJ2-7	ASRTPGGTYEQY
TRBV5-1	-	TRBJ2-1	ASSFGGLGEQF
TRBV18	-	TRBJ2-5	ASSPPIGLAGKQETQY
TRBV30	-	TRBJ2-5	AWSVLETQY
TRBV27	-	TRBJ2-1	ASRRDFGSYNEQF
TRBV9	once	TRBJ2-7	ASSRLAGDSEQY
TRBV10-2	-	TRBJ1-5	ASSEGTGDNQPQH
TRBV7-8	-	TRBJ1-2	ASSLSTSGQVIDYGYT
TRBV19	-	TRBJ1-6	ASKGRGNSPLH
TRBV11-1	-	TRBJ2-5	ASSPAGLYQETQY
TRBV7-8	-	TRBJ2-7	ASSKGAYEQY
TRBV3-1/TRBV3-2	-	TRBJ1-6	ASSPGRGESPLH
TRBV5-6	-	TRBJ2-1	ASSLGLNNEQF
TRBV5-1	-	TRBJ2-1	ASSLGLAGGNEQF
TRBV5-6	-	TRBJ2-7	ASSLGQGAYEQY
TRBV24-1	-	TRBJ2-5	ATSEPDRFGETQY
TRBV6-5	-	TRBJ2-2	AAARGGPTGELF
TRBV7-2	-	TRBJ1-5	ASSLDVASDLGPQH
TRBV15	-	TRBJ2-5	ATIAGGPRYQETQY